These 27 T cell receptor beta chains came from one sample sequenced in a study of CD8+CD57+ T cells in acquired aplastic anemia. Individuals selected for sequencing had exhibited CD8+CD57+ cell expansion on flow cytometry. TCR beta VDJ combinations and CDR3 sequences were profiled from genomic DNA. Using its own MiXCR run on the reads, TCRdb lists one record per CDR3 protein. The data contain approximately 120,000 distinct CDR3 sequences, approximately 36% of them seen just once; the ten biggest clones take up approximately 2.6%. Specimen: sorted CD4+, CD8+, or CD8+CD57+ T cells (not recorded which) from PBMCs. These TCRs come from a human donor with aplastic anemia.

This clonotype was seen repeatedly, ten times or more. The chain is built from TRBV20-1 and TRBJ2-7, with 8 nucleotides matching TRBD1. Germline V gene lookup returns CDR1 DFQATT and CDR2 SNEGSKA (reference sequence). The CDR3 covers 14 residues. The ends lost 3 bases at V and 1 base at J; junction bases unmatched: 5. The DNA of the CDR3 is TGCAGTGCTAGTTTCAACAGGGGGTCCTACGAGCAGTACTTC. It encodes CSASFNRGSYEQYF.

The chain combines TRBV7-9 with TRBJ1-5; TRBD1 matches at 8 bases. The V gene's germline CDR1 is SEHNR and CDR2 FQNEAQ (reference sequence). This CDR3 has 15 amino acids. J lost 7 bases, V lost 6 bases, and 11 bases had no gene match. The CDR3 here is CASSFPGTGSQPQHF. CDR3 nucleotides: TGTGCCAGCAGTTTCCCCGGGACAGGTTCACAGCCCCAGCATTTT.

The CDR3 is CASSFGQGPGANVLTF. In DNA form, the CDR3 reads TGTGCCAGCAGCTTCGGACAGGGGCCTGGGGCCAACGTCCTGACTTTC. This chain uses TRBV5-6 with TRBJ2-6; TRBD1 matches 9 bases. The CDR3 runs to 16 residues. Germline V gene data show CDR1 as SGHDT and CDR2 as YYEEEE. V shed 2 bases, J shed 2 bases, and the junction held 2 bases outside the gene matches.

This clonotype was observed a few times. This chain uses TRBV10-1 with TRBJ2-7; possible D gene TRBD2, 6 bases. V was trimmed by 3 bases and J by 0 bases, leaving 9 bases between them. Germline lookup yields CDR1 WNHNN and CDR2 SYGVQD (reference sequence). This CDR3 region has 14 residues. This CDR3 is CASSDSSGSYEQYF. The CDR3 DNA sequence: TGCGCCAGCAGTGATAGTAGCGGCTCCTACGAGCAGTACTTC.

This clonotype has at least ten counts. The chain employs TRBV15 and TRBJ2-7; 7 bases are shared with TRBD1. The CDR3 length is 15 residues. The germline CDR1 and CDR2 sequences are LNHNV and YYDKDF (reference sequence). V lost 0 bases to trimming and J lost 3 bases; unmatched junction nucleotides: 5. The CDR3: CATSREQGRSYEQYF. CDR3 nucleotide sequence: TGTGCCACCAGCAGAGAACAGGGGAGAAGCTACGAGCAGTACTTC.

There are many counts of this clonotype. V usage is TRBV7-9 and J usage is TRBJ1-1; D gene uncertain. Germline V gene data show CDR1 as SEHNR and CDR2 as FQNEAQ (reference sequence). CDR3 length: 15 amino acids. Trimming shortened V by 2 bases and J by 1 base, and 11 bases separated the two germline ends. In nucleotides, the CDR3 is TGTGCCAGCAGCTTAATAGCGGCAGGGAACACTGAAGCTTTCTTT. Its translation: CASSLIAAGNTEAFF.

The rearrangement links TRBV10-3 to TRBJ1-1; unclear D gene. The germline V gene has CDR1 ENHRY and CDR2 SYGVKD. With 3 bases removed from V and 4 bases from J, the gap between germline ends came to 15 bases. The CDR3 covers 15 residues. This chain's CDR3 is CAISERGKEGTEAFF. CDR3 sequence (DNA): TGTGCCATCAGTGAAAGAGGAAAAGAGGGCACTGAAGCTTTCTTT.

The chain uses TRBV10-3 and TRBJ2-7; 9 bases agree with TRBD2. Looked up from germline, CDR1 is ENHRY and CDR2 is SYGVKD. The CDR3 has 14 amino acids. Germline trimming cut 4 bases from V and 4 bases from J; bases unmatched to any gene: 5. This CDR3 is CAISAGGGAYEQYF. Written as DNA, the CDR3 is TGTGCCATCAGTGCGGGCGGGGGGGCTTACGAGCAGTACTTC.

The table lists this clonotype with a few counts. A read error may explain this, as a much larger clone is one base away. The J gene is TRBJ1-2, the V gene TRBV6-1; a weak D match, TRBD1 (5 bases). From germline, CDR1 is MNHNS and CDR2 SASEGT. This CDR3 region has 12 residues. CDR3 in amino acids: CACRGPSIDSTF. In DNA, the CDR3 is TGTGCCTGCAGAGGTCCTTCGATCGACAGCACCTTC.

This sequence joins TRBV20-1 and TRBJ1-2; D uncertain. V lost 7 bases to trimming and J lost 2 bases, with 11 bases between them. CDR1 is DFQATT and CDR2 is SNEGSKA in the germline V gene (reference sequence). The CDR3 covers 12 residues. Here the CDR3 DNA reads TGCAGTGGAACGCCTCCCAACTATGGCTACACCTTC. Translation gives CSGTPPNYGYTF.

This clonotype has ten or more counts. The rearrangement uses TRBV7-2 and TRBJ2-7; 7 nucleotides agree with TRBD1. Germline-derived CDR1 and CDR2 are SGHTA and FQGNSA. The CDR3 sequence is 15 residues long. Losses at the gene ends were 5 bases for V and 3 bases for J; bases not matched to a gene: 10. The CDR3 DNA follows: TGTGCCAGCAGCCTATCACATGACAGGGACTACGAGCAGTACTTC. Its translation: CASSLSHDRDYEQYF.

This clonotype came up many times. This chain joins TRBV10-3 and TRBJ1-1; D not certain. The V gene lost 7 bases and the J gene lost 1 base, with 10 bases spanning the gap. From germline, CDR1 is ENHRY and CDR2 SYGVKD. This CDR3 comprises 13 residues. In DNA form, the CDR3 reads TGTGCCATCACCACCAAACAGAACACTGAAGCTTTCTTT. Translating it yields CAITTKQNTEAFF.

The chain carries TRBV7-8 and TRBJ2-5, with TRBD2 matching 7 bases. In germline, CDR1 is SGHVS, CDR2 FQNEAQ. J was trimmed by 2 bases and V by 4 bases; bases with no gene match: 4. The CDR3 length is 14 residues. CDR3 sequence reads: CASSWGGGQETQYF. CDR3 coding DNA: TGTGCCAGCAGCTGGGGGGGAGGGCAAGAGACCCAGTACTTC.

V is TRBV5-1 and J is TRBJ2-5, with a possible D match to TRBD1 (5 bases). The CDR3 runs 14 residues. V dropped 2 bases and J dropped 2 bases, with 10 bases sitting between them. Germline CDR1 and CDR2: SGHRS and YFSETQ. The CDR3: CASSLPDSQETQYF. The CDR3 DNA is TGCGCCAGCAGCTTACCTGACAGTCAAGAGACCCAGTACTTC.

This clonotype was detected a few times. A read error may account for a junction end that differs from germline. The V and J genes are TRBV24-1 and TRBJ2-5; D is possibly TRBD2 (6 bases). Germline V gene lookup returns CDR1 KGHDR and CDR2 SFDVKD. The CDR3 is 11 residues long. The CDR3 region has the DNA TGTGCCACCAAAGCCCGGGAGACCCGGTACTTC. Protein sequence: CATKARETRYF.

Notes on this clonotype: A read error may produce the germline difference seen at one junction end. The gene calls are TRBV7-9 and TRBJ2-2; the D gene is possibly TRBD2 (5 bases). The CDR3 totals 13 residues. In germline, CDR1 is SEHNR, CDR2 FQNEAQ (reference sequence). CDR3 nucleotide sequence: TGTGCCAGCAGCACGAAGAACACCGGGAAGCTGTTTTTC. This encodes CASSTKNTGKLFF.

This clonotype was detected a few times. The chain's CDR3 is CASVLLDRYYEQYF. The CDR3, as DNA: TGTGCTAGTGTCTTACTGGACCGGTACTACGAGCAGTACTTC. This chain joins TRBV12-5 and TRBJ2-7; no clear D gene. The CDR3 totals 14 residues. The germline V gene encodes CDR1 LGHNT and CDR2 FRNRAP. V lost 7 bases and J 3 bases, leaving 16 bases between the germline ends. Full variable domain (missing parts from reference TRBV12-5 and TRBJ2-7): DARVTQTPRHKVTEMGQEVTMRCQPILGHNTVFWYRQTMMQGLELLAYFRNRAPLDDSGMPKDRFSAEMPDATLATLKIQPSEPRDSAVYFCASVLLDRYYEQYFGPGTRLTVT.

In this sample, this clonotype turned up once. The rearrangement joins TRBV7-2 to TRBJ2-5; D gene uncertain. V was shortened by 4 bases and J by 3 bases, with 6 bases between the two germline ends. The CDR3 sequence is 12 residues long. Germline CDR1 SGHTA, CDR2 FQGNSA. The CDR3 coding sequence is TGTGCCAGCAGCTCTCAAAAAGAGACCCAGTACTTC. This codes for CASSSQKETQYF.

V gene TRBV19 combines with J gene TRBJ1-5, with D perhaps matching TRBD1 (5 bases). CDR3 size: 14 residues. Trimming pared 9 bases from V and 5 bases from J, leaving 17 bases between. CDR1 and CDR2 (germline): LNHDA, SQIVND (reference sequence). This chain's CDR3 is CAREDKVHYQPQHF. Here the CDR3 DNA reads TGTGCCAGAGAGGACAAAGTACATTATCAGCCCCAGCATTTT.

The chain employs TRBV19 and TRBJ2-1; D possibly corresponds to TRBD2 (5 bases). There are 13 residues in the CDR3. Germline lookup yields CDR1 LNHDA and CDR2 SQIVND (reference sequence). V lost 11 bases to trimming and J lost 5 bases, with 16 bases between them. The DNA of the CDR3 is TGTGCCGCTGCCAGCAGCGGACACAATGAGCAGTTCTTC. Amino acids: CAAASSGHNEQFF.

Ten or more counts support this clonotype. This chain uses TRBV20-1 with TRBJ2-1; 15 bases map to TRBD2. Looked up from germline, CDR1 is DFQATT and CDR2 is SNEGSKA (reference sequence). There are 17 residues in the CDR3. With V trimmed by 6 bases and J by 9 bases, 15 bases remained unmatched. DNA of the CDR3: TGCAGTGCAATCCGCGGGGGACTAGCGGGGGGTATACCTGAGCAGTTCTTC. Translation: CSAIRGGLAGGIPEQFF.

In the case of this clonotype: With a much larger clone just one base away, this may be a read error. This sequence joins TRBV11-2 and TRBJ1-2; the D is unclear. The germline V gene encodes CDR1 SGHAT and CDR2 FQNNGV. The CDR3 spans 14 residues. Here the CDR3 DNA reads TGTGCCGGCAGCCCCGGTAACATTAACTATGGCTACACCTTC. As protein: CAGSPGNINYGYTF.

This sequence joins TRBV5-1 and TRBJ1-4; the D is unclear. CDR1 is SGHRS, CDR2 YFSETQ, per germline. The CDR3 has 16 residues. Trimming removed 0 bases from V and 3 bases from J, with 12 bases in between. Here the CDR3 reads CASSLGLGTANEKLFF. CDR3 nucleotide sequence: TGCGCCAGCAGCTTGGGTCTGGGTACAGCTAATGAAAAACTGTTTTTT.

In this sample, this clonotype turned up a few times. This chain uses TRBV4-1 with TRBJ2-3; 9 bases fit TRBD2. CDR1 and CDR2 (germline): MGHRA, YSYEKL. V was pared by 4 bases and J by 2 bases, with 10 bases of the junction left unmatched. The CDR3 loop spans 17 amino acids. In DNA form, the CDR3 reads TGCGCCAGCAGCCCAGGCCCCGGCGGGGGGGTCACAGATACGCAGTATTTT. Protein sequence: CASSPGPGGGVTDTQYF.

The rearrangement joins TRBV19 to TRBJ1-5; no firm D call. CDR3 size: 15 residues. The germline V gene has CDR1 LNHDA and CDR2 SQIVND (reference sequence). Between the trimmed V and J ends, which lost 8 bases and 3 bases, there was a span of 17 bases. The CDR3 DNA sequence: TGTGCCAGTTCCACAGAGTATACGGCCAATCAGCCCCAGCATTTT. It codes for CASSTEYTANQPQHF.

Points on this clonotype: A single base separates this from a much larger clone, so it may be a read error. The chain carries TRBV4-1 and TRBJ2-7; D is ambiguous. The CDR3 spans 14 residues. The V and J ends lost 5 bases and 0 bases respectively, with 11 bases between them. Germline V gene sequence: CDR1 MGHRA, CDR2 YSYEKL. The CDR3 is CASSSRSGSYEQYF. The CDR3 coding sequence is TGCGCCAGCAGCTCCCGATCTGGCTCCTACGAGCAGTACTTC.

This clonotype was detected ten times or more. The chain carries TRBV5-1 and TRBJ2-5, with 8 nucleotides matching TRBD1. V gave up 3 bases and J gave up 0 bases; unmatched junction bases: 7. CDR1 and CDR2 from the germline V gene are SGHRS and YFSETQ. The CDR3 sequence is 16 residues long. In DNA form, the CDR3 reads TGCGCCAGCAGCTCCGGACAGGGCACGTACCAAGAGACCCAGTACTTC. The encoded protein is CASSSGQGTYQETQYF.